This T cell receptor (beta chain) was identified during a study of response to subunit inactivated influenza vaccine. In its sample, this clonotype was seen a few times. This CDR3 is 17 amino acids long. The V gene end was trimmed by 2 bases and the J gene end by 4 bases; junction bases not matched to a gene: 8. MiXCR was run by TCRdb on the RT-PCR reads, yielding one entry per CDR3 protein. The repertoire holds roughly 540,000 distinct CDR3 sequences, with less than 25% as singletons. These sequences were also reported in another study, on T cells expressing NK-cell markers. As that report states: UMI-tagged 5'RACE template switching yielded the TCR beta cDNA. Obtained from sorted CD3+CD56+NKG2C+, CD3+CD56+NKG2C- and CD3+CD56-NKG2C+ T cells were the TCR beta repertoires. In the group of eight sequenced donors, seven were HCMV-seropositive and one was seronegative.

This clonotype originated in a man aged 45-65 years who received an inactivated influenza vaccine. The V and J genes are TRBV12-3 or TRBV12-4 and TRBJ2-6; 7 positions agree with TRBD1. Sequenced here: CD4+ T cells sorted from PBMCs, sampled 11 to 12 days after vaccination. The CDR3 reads CASSLSSGGVGANVLTF. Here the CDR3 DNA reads TGTGCCAGCAGTTTAAGTTCAGGGGGAGTCGGGGCCAACGTCCTGACTTTC.